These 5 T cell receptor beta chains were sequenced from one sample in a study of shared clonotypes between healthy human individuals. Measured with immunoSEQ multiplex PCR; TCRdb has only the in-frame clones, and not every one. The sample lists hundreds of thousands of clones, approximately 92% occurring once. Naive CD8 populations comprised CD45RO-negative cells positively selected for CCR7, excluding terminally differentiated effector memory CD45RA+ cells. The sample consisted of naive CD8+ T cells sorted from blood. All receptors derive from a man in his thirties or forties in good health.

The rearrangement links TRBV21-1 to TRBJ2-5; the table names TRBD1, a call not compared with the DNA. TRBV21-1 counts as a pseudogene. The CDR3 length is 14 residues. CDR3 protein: CASSEKTGWMTQYF. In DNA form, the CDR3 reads TGTGCCAGCAGCGAAAAGACAGGGTGGATGACCCAGTACTTC.

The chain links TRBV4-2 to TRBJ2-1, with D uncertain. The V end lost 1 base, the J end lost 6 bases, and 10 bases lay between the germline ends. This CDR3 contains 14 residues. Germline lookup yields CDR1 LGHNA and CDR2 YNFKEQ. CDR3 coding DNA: TGTGCCAGCAGCCAAGCTTTGGCTAGCAATGAGCAGTTCTTC. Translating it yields CASSQALASNEQFF.

The CDR3: CASSQLDRGSETQYF. In nucleotides, the CDR3 is TGTGCCAGCAGCCAACTCGACAGGGGTAGCGAGACCCAGTACTTC. This chain joins TRBV14 and TRBJ2-5; 8 bases map to TRBD1. The CDR3 extends over 15 amino acids. The germline gives CDR1 SGHDN, CDR2 FVKESK. The V and J ends lost 2 bases and 5 bases, in that order; junction bases with no gene match: 7. Full variable domain (outside the CDR3, taken from reference TRBV14 and TRBJ2-5): EAGVTQFPSHSVIEKGQTVTLRCDPISGHDNLYWYRRVMGKEIKFLLHFVKESKQDESGMPNNRFLAERTGGTYSTLKVQPAELEDSGVYFCASSQLDRGSETQYFGPGTRLLVL.

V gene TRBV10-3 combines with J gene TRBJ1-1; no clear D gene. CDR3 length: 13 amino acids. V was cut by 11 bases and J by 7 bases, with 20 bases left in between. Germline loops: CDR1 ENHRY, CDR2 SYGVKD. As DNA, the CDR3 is TGTGCCCATTCGGTCGACCGGGCCGATGAAGCTTTCTTT. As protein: CAHSVDRADEAFF.

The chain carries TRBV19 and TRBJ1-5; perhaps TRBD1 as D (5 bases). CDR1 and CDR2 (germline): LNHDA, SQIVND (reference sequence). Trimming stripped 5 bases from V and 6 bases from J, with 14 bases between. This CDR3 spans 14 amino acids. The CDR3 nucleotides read TGTGCCAGTAGTGAATCAGGGTTTTTTCAGCCCCAGCATTTT. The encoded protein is CASSESGFFQPQHF.